This is a list of T cell receptor beta chains from one sample in a study of blood T cell repertoires in COVID-19. Clones were sequenced by immunoSEQ multiplex PCR, and TCRdb holds only the in-frame ones, with some missing. The sample carries about 39,000 clones, approximately 89% recorded once. The specimen was peripheral blood. These receptors came from a man in his forties or fifties with active COVID-19. Each CDR3 is given with its conserved first and last residue. A D gene is named only where the DNA matches it firmly. Size is omitted from some rows. Given values are once, few, many or a class for expanded clones.

abundance,v_gene,j_gene,d_gene,CDR3aa,CDR3nt
.,TRBV4-2,TRBJ1-2,.,CASSPFGETGGGHGYTF,TGTGCCAGCAGCCCTTTTGGGGAAACAGGCGGGGGGCATGGCTACACCTTC
.,TRBV5-1,TRBJ2-1,TRBD2,CASSSSPAGETNEQFF,TGCGCCAGCAGCTCCTCCCCCGCGGGAGAAACCAATGAGCAGTTCTTC
.,TRBV2,TRBJ1-5,.,CASSELRGGQPQHF,TGTGCCAGCAGTGAGCTCAGAGGGGGTCAGCCCCAGCATTTT
.,TRBV20-1,TRBJ1-1,.,CSAFVYTEAFF,TGCAGTGCCTTCGTATACACTGAAGCTTTCTTT
once,TRBV19,TRBJ1-1,TRBD1,CASSINRGGAEAFF,TGTGCCAGTAGTATAAACAGGGGTGGGGCTGAAGCTTTCTTT
.,TRBV19,TRBJ2-2,.,CASSIVRTFNTGELFF,TGTGCCAGTAGTATAGTCCGGACATTCAACACCGGGGAGCTGTTTTTT
.,TRBV7-9,TRBJ2-2,.,CASSSQGGIGELFF,TGTGCCAGCAGCTCCCAGGGTGGCATCGGGGAGCTGTTTTTT
.,TRBV30,TRBJ2-5,.,CAWSFLNRFGETQYF,TGTGCCTGGAGTTTTTTAAACAGGTTCGGGGAGACCCAGTACTTC
.,TRBV3-1/TRBV3-2,TRBJ2-1,.,CASSQNRERGHEQFF,TGTGCCAGCAGCCAGAACCGGGAGAGGGGACATGAGCAGTTCTTC
.,TRBV6-5,TRBJ2-3,.,CASSRPGVADTQYF,TGTGCCAGCAGTCGTCCGGGGGTGGCAGATACGCAGTATTTT
.,TRBV18,TRBJ2-1,TRBD2,CASSPKGLAGNNEQFF,TGTGCCAGCTCACCCAAGGGACTAGCGGGAAACAATGAGCAGTTCTTC
.,TRBV9,TRBJ2-1,TRBD2,CASSVDGGSDEQFF,TGTGCCAGCAGCGTAGACGGGGGGTCCGATGAGCAGTTCTTC
once,TRBV10-1,TRBJ2-1,TRBD2,CASSPTSNPPNEQFF,TGCGCCAGCAGCCCGACTAGCAACCCCCCTAATGAGCAGTTCTTC
.,TRBV5-1,TRBJ1-6,.,CASSLRNSPLHF,TGCGCCAGCAGCTTGCGGAATTCACCCCTCCACTTT
once,TRBV2,TRBJ1-1,.,CASSEQGRWTEAFF,TGTGCCAGCAGTGAACAGGGGCGGTGGACTGAAGCTTTCTTT
once,TRBV7-2,TRBJ1-1,.,CASSLRQILPNTEAFF,TGTGCCAGCAGCCTTCGACAGATTCTTCCGAACACTGAAGCTTTCTTT
.,TRBV7-6,TRBJ2-3,.,CASSLSADTQYF,TGTGCCAGCAGCTTAAGCGCAGATACGCAGTATTTT
.,TRBV30,TRBJ2-5,.,CAWRTGGTQYF,TGTGCCTGGAGGACGGGTGGGACCCAGTACTTC
.,TRBV12-5,TRBJ2-5,.,CASGLVAARQETQYF,TGTGCTAGTGGTTTGGTAGCTGCCCGACAAGAGACCCAGTACTTC
once,TRBV7-2,TRBJ2-7,TRBD1,CASSNAGGGYEQYF,TGTGCCAGCAGCAATGCAGGGGGCGGGTACGAGCAGTACTTC
.,TRBV2,TRBJ1-5,.,CASSGYSNQPQHF,TGTGCCAGCAGTGGTTATAGCAATCAGCCCCAGCATTTT
.,TRBV7-2,TRBJ1-2,TRBD1,CASSPRAGQGARGYTF,TGTGCCAGCAGCCCCCGGGCGGGACAGGGGGCGAGGGGCTACACCTTC
few,TRBV6-2/TRBV6-3,TRBJ1-1,.,CASSYRWPAGLMNTEAFF,TGTGCCAGCAGTTACAGGTGGCCGGCAGGGTTGATGAACACTGAAGCTTTCTTT
.,TRBV6-5,TRBJ2-7,TRBD2,CASLTGTSGLYEQYF,TGTGCCAGCCTGACCGGGACTAGCGGACTCTACGAGCAGTACTTC
.,TRBV5-5,TRBJ1-1,.,CASSLGQGFTEAFF,TGTGCCAGCAGCTTGGGGCAGGGGTTCACTGAAGCTTTCTTT
.,TRBV7-2,TRBJ2-3,.,CASSLSGGTQYF,TGTGCCAGCAGCTTAAGCGGCGGCACGCAGTATTTT
.,TRBV11-2,TRBJ2-1,TRBD1,CASSKAGQGRNEQFF,TGTGCCAGCAGCAAGGCAGGACAGGGGCGCAATGAGCAGTTCTTC
.,TRBV19,TRBJ2-3,TRBD1,CASSMAGQGGDTQYF,TGTGCCAGTAGTATGGCGGGACAGGGTGGAGATACGCAGTATTTT
.,TRBV27,TRBJ2-2,TRBD1,CASSPTTGGNGELFF,TGTGCCAGCAGTCCAACTACAGGGGGCAACGGGGAGCTGTTTTTT
.,TRBV19,TRBJ2-3,TRBD2,CASTGGGADTQYF,TGTGCCAGTACGGGCGGGGGGGCAGATACGCAGTATTTT
.,TRBV7-2,TRBJ2-7,.,CASSPEQGYEQYF,TGTGCCAGCAGCCCCGAGCAGGGGTACGAGCAGTACTTC
once,TRBV5-6,TRBJ2-5,.,CASQRQDIQETQYF,TGTGCCAGCCAACGCCAGGATATCCAAGAGACCCAGTACTTC
.,TRBV3-1/TRBV3-2,TRBJ2-3,TRBD1,CASSDTLGTGGFLDTQYF,TGTGCCAGCAGCGACACCCTGGGGACAGGGGGCTTTTTGGATACGCAGTATTTT
.,TRBV5-5,TRBJ2-2,TRBD1,CASSSRGQGITGELFF,TGTGCCAGCAGCTCACGCGGACAGGGAATCACCGGGGAGCTGTTTTTT
.,TRBV11-1,TRBJ1-1,.,CASSLAGQGYTEAFF,TGTGCCAGCAGCTTAGCTGGTCAGGGATACACTGAAGCTTTCTTT
.,TRBV12-5,TRBJ1-1,.,CASGYLSDTEAFF,TGTGCTAGTGGTTACCTAAGTGACACTGAAGCTTTCTTT
.,TRBV5-1,TRBJ1-1,.,CASRRLPNTEAFF,TGCGCCAGCAGGAGGCTCCCGAACACTGAAGCTTTCTTT
.,TRBV5-5,TRBJ2-3,.,CASSFSETDTQYF,TGTGCCAGCAGCTTTTCGGAGACAGATACGCAGTATTTT
.,TRBV7-9,TRBJ1-2,.,CASSHPDRQYGYTF,TGTGCCAGCAGCCACCCCGACAGACAGTATGGCTACACCTTC
once,TRBV19,TRBJ2-2,.,CASSIVTGRAGGELFF,TGTGCCAGTAGTATAGTTACAGGCCGAGCGGGCGGGGAGCTGTTTTTT
.,TRBV5-6,TRBJ2-2,TRBD1,CASGQGPNTGELFF,TGTGCCAGCGGACAGGGGCCTAACACCGGGGAGCTGTTTTTT
.,TRBV30,TRBJ1-5,.,CAWSVNLWQPQHF,TGTGCCTGGAGTGTAAACTTGTGGCAGCCCCAGCATTTT
.,TRBV5-1,TRBJ1-1,TRBD1,CASSLAGQGFMNTEAFF,TGCGCCAGCAGCTTGGCGGGACAGGGGTTTATGAACACTGAAGCTTTCTTT
.,TRBV7-3,TRBJ2-2,.,CASSYLPGLPGGSVHGELFF,TGTGCCAGCAGCTATCTCCCGGGACTACCCGGGGGCTCAGTCCACGGGGAGCTGTTTTTT
.,TRBV5-6,TRBJ1-4,.,CASSLSYSPNEKLFF,TGTGCCAGCAGCTTATCATACAGCCCTAATGAAAAACTGTTTTTT
few,TRBV2,TRBJ1-1,.,CASSPIWNTEAFF,TGTGCCAGCAGTCCTATTTGGAACACTGAAGCTTTCTTT
.,TRBV5-1,TRBJ2-5,TRBD2,CASSREVQETQYF,TGCGCCAGCAGCCGGGAGGTCCAAGAGACCCAGTACTTC
.,TRBV2,TRBJ1-2,.,CASSENSRAHYGYTF,TGTGCCAGCAGTGAAAACTCGAGGGCGCACTATGGCTACACCTTC
.,TRBV5-1,TRBJ1-2,.,CASSPVLYGYTF,TGCGCCAGCAGCCCGGTGCTATATGGCTACACCTTC
.,TRBV6-5,TRBJ1-2,TRBD1,CASSFGTGVGNYGYTF,TGTGCCAGCAGTTTTGGGACAGGGGTCGGTAACTATGGCTACACCTTC
large,TRBV5-6,TRBJ2-7,TRBD1,CASSLTGQGAAYEQYF,TGTGCCAGCAGCTTGACCGGACAGGGGGCAGCCTACGAGCAGTACTTC
once,TRBV5-1,TRBJ1-1,.,CASSPGPERAEAFF,TGCGCCAGCAGCCCTGGGCCGGAGCGGGCTGAAGCTTTCTTT
.,TRBV11-2,TRBJ2-7,TRBD2,CASSLAPAGTTDEQYF,TGTGCCAGCAGCTTAGCCCCTGCCGGGACTACGGACGAGCAGTACTTC
.,TRBV5-1,TRBJ1-2,.,CASSLAGHSLGYTF,TGCGCCAGCAGCTTGGCGGGACACTCCCTCGGCTACACCTTC
.,TRBV6-5,TRBJ1-1,TRBD1,CASSYVQGGLNTEAFF,TGTGCCAGCAGTTACGTCCAGGGGGGATTGAACACTGAAGCTTTCTTT
.,TRBV30,TRBJ1-3,.,CAWTRGGSGNTIYF,TGTGCCTGGACAAGGGGGGGGTCTGGAAACACCATATATTTT
.,TRBV2,TRBJ1-3,.,CASSLQGTGGNTIYF,TGTGCCAGCAGTTTACAGGGAACGGGCGGAAACACCATATATTTT
.,TRBV7-8,TRBJ2-1,.,CASSLNRGNEQFF,TGTGCCAGCAGCTTAAACCGGGGCAATGAGCAGTTCTTC
.,TRBV7-2,TRBJ1-2,TRBD1,CASSPSQGSSGYTF,TGTGCCAGCAGCCCTTCACAGGGGTCAAGTGGCTACACCTTC
.,TRBV10-3,TRBJ1-2,TRBD1,CATRQGVGYGYTF,TGTGCCACACGACAGGGCGTAGGCTATGGCTACACCTTC